The clone carrying this TCR beta chain was observed at least ten times. Its antigen is not known. The CDR3 totals 14 residues. Between the trimmed V and J ends, which lost 1 base and 2 bases, there was a span of 7 bases. This record comes from a study of T-cell memory formation after mild COVID-19. TCRdb analysed the 5' RACE reads with MiXCR anew, one entry per CDR3 protein. The table has approximately 150,000 distinct CDR3 sequences, about 6.1% seen once. Study observations and caveats: Clones contracting across day 15 to 85 had a balanced CD4/CD8 profile; later expanding clones leaned CD4+. For contracting clones, CD4+ ones sat mainly in CM and EM, CD8+ in EMRA.

The source material was PBMCs or a T cell subset sorted from them (not recorded which). The chain carries TRBV12-3 or TRBV12-4 and TRBJ2-3; D remains unclear. This sequence was found in an adult woman who had mild COVID-19 (a few samples of this study predate the infection). Cell type and time point are not known. For the CDR3, the DNA is TGTGCCAGCAGTTTAGGGGCGAACACAGATACGCAGTATTTT. Translated, it gives CASSLGANTDTQYF.